This T cell receptor (beta chain) was identified in a study of blood T cells in healthy people across ages. Using a J-beta primer mix together with a sample-barcoded 5' primer, a second PCR was run for roughly 6 to 12 cycles. One entry per CDR3 protein results from TCRdb running MiXCR on the 5' RACE reads. The sample yields some 700,000 distinct CDR3 sequences, more than 40% seen once. This CDR3 is 15 amino acids long. The V gene end was trimmed by 5 bases and the J gene end by 1 base; junction bases not matched to a gene: 10. Germline V gene data show CDR1 as DFQATT and CDR2 as SNEGSKA (reference sequence).

The V call is TRBV20-1, the J call TRBJ1-2, with 7 bases aligning to TRBD1. What was sequenced was blood. The origin of this receptor is a woman aged 55-69 years in good health. In DNA form, the CDR3 reads TGCAGTGCTCGGGACAGCCGATTCCTTAACTATGGCTACACCTTC. Amino acid sequence: CSARDSRFLNYGYTF.